This note documents a single TCR beta chain sequence. TCRdb re-called clones from the PCR reads using MiXCR. The sample lists more than 20,000 clones, roughly 36% occurring once. Patients were all untreated before their thyroid surgery. This specimen comes from a study of metastatic and nonmetastatic thyroid tumors. At the level of the study: A comparison of repertoires was made across blood and tumor or nodule tissue from malignant and benign thyroid patients.

Germline assignment: CDR1 MDHEN and CDR2 SYDVKM. The CDR3 length is 16 residues. The J segment lost 2 bases and the V segment lost 1 base, leaving 7 bases of the junction unmatched. V gene TRBV28 combines with J gene TRBJ2-5; 7 bases line up with TRBD2. The sequence derives from a male donor with papillary thyroid cancer or a benign thyroid nodule (not recorded which). Some clones in this sample may be carry-over from other donors' samples. The specimen sequenced was blood. The CDR3 loop reads CASSLSGAGVQETQYF. The CDR3 nucleotides are TGTGCCAGCAGTTTATCAGGCGCGGGGGTTCAAGAGACCCAGTACTTC. Together with reference TRBV28 and TRBJ2-5, the CDR3 gives the full variable domain: DVKVTQSSRYLVKRTGEKVFLECVQDMDHENMFWYRQDPGLGLRLIYFSYDVKMKEKGDIPEGYSVSREKKERFSLILESASTNQTSMYLCASSLSGAGVQETQYFGPGTRLLVL.